These 4 T cell receptor beta chains were all obtained from the same sample, sequenced in a study of blood T cell repertoires in COVID-19. Assay: immunoSEQ multiplex PCR; the TCRdb copy retains only in-frame clones and omits some. The sample consists of approximately 80,000 clones, around 78% of them appearing once. The sample comprised peripheral blood. These receptors were obtained from a human donor in a cohort sampled during active COVID-19.

The chain recombines TRBV2 with TRBJ2-3; D might be TRBD1 (6 bases). CDR3 length: 15 amino acids. V lost 6 bases to trimming and J lost 0 bases, with 13 bases between them. Per the germline V gene, CDR1 is SNHLY and CDR2 is FYNNEI. The CDR3 nucleotides read TGTGCCAGCAGAAGGGGGACGGGAAGCACAGATACGCAGTATTTT. Translating gives CASRRGTGSTDTQYF.

The rearrangement joins TRBV9 to TRBJ2-3, with 12 bases fitting TRBD2. Germline loops: CDR1 SGDLS, CDR2 YYNGEE. This CDR3 has 17 residues. The trim removed 3 bases at V and 5 bases at J, leaving 10 bases unmatched. The CDR3 region has the DNA TGTGCCAGCAGCGCCAGCCTAGCGGGAGGGCCGGGAGATACGCAGTATTTT. Residues: CASSASLAGGPGDTQYF.

This chain connects TRBV29-1 to TRBJ2-1; TRBD2 agrees at 9 bases. After removal of 3 bases from V and 6 bases from J, the junction contained 6 bases not matched to a gene. CDR3 length equals 14 residues. Germline CDR1 reads SQVTM; CDR2 reads ANQGSEA. The CDR3 sequence: CSVEGLAGLNEQFF. The CDR3 nucleotides are TGCAGCGTTGAGGGCCTAGCGGGACTCAATGAGCAGTTCTTC.

The rearrangement links TRBV5-8 to TRBJ2-7, with TRBD1 matching over 7 bases. Looked up from germline, CDR1 is SGHTS and CDR2 is YDEGEE. V lost 2 bases and J lost 9; bases outside the gene matches: 11. CDR3 size: 14 residues. DNA for the CDR3: TGTGCCAGCAGCTTCGGACAGGTTCCCTTTGGGCAGTACTTC. Translating it yields CASSFGQVPFGQYF.